Following are 4 T cell receptor beta chains from one sample sequenced in a study of blood T cell repertoires in COVID-19. Profiled with immunoSEQ multiplex PCR; TCRdb holds only in-frame clones, not every one. The data hold roughly 180,000 clones, with roughly 76% observed a single time. The specimen was peripheral blood. The receptor source for this set is a woman aged 40 to 50 with COVID-19, enrolled during active disease.

On this clone: Other DNA sequences of this sample code for an identical CDR3. The chain uses TRBV27 and TRBJ1-5; 7 bases match TRBD1. The CDR3 spans 13 residues. Germline CDR1 MNHEY, CDR2 SMNVEV (reference sequence). After removal of 5 bases from V and 4 bases from J, the junction contained 2 bases not matched to a gene. The CDR3 spells CASSLTGNQPQHF. The CDR3 bases are TGTGCCAGCAGTCTGACAGGGAATCAGCCCCAGCATTTT.

J is TRBJ1-1 and V is TRBV5-4; 7 bases match TRBD1. With 4 bases clipped from V and 6 bases from J, the junction kept 6 bases outside the gene matches. The CDR3 runs to 13 residues. In germline, CDR1 is SGHNT, CDR2 YYREEE (reference sequence). CDR3 DNA: TGTGCCAGCAGCCGGGGGGGGACAGCTGAAGCTTTCTTT. This gives the protein CASSRGGTAEAFF.

This chain uses TRBV27 with TRBJ1-2; 8 bases match TRBD1. This CDR3 is built from 13 residues. Germline V gene sequence: CDR1 MNHEY, CDR2 SMNVEV (reference sequence). Trimming removed 6 bases from V and 5 bases from J; junction bases left unmatched: 5. The CDR3 here is CASRLTGGYGYTF. CDR3 bases: TGTGCCAGCAGGCTAACAGGGGGGTATGGCTACACCTTC.

The chain's CDR3 is CSVAGQGVKAFF. CDR3 in DNA: TGCAGCGTGGCGGGACAGGGGGTGAAAGCTTTCTTT. This rearrangement joins TRBV29-1 to TRBJ1-1; 11 bases fit TRBD1. The length of the CDR3 is 12 residues. The ends lost 6 bases at V and 9 bases at J; junction bases unmatched: 6. Germline V lookup: CDR1 SQVTM, CDR2 ANQGSEA.